This T cell receptor (beta chain) was recorded in a study of T cell repertoires in cytomegalovirus infection. Study background: Alongside well-studied HLA-B-restricted CMV epitopes, recently identified HLA-C-restricted CMV epitopes were also used. In public TCR beta signatures, there were indications of both CMV infection and matching HLA type.

From germline, CDR1 is LNHDA and CDR2 SQIVND (reference sequence). V was clipped by 4 bases and J by 9 bases, with 13 bases between them. The CDR3 has 14 amino acids. TCRdb ran MiXCR on the reads and lists one entry per CDR3 protein. The sample carries 900,000 to 950,000 distinct CDR3 sequences, under 40% recorded once. This clonotype was picked up a small number of times. Its antigen is not known. The material was cultured CD8+ T cells from PBMCs, obtained from culture after CMV antigen stimulation. This sequence was found in a human donor in good health (CMV status not recorded). Some clones in this sample may be carry-over from other donors' samples. The chain uses TRBV19 and TRBJ1-6; D remains unclear. CDR3 in amino acids: CASSNVGYGSPLHF. CDR3 DNA sequence: TGTGCCAGTAGTAACGTCGGGTATGGTTCACCCCTCCACTTT.